One T cell receptor (beta chain) is described in this entry. The sample comes from a study of T cell responses to AZD1222 COVID-19 vaccine. TCRdb's copy holds only in-frame clones and misses some; the assay was immunoSEQ multiplex PCR. The sample records under 150,000 clones, almost 85% being singletons. The ends were cut back, 2 bases at V and 7 bases at J, with 12 bases in the middle. The germline V gene encodes CDR1 MNHNS and CDR2 SASEGT. This CDR3 comprises 15 residues. Sequenced here: peripheral blood, sampled 28 days after the second dose of the MenACWY control vaccine. The sequence was obtained from an adult who received the MenACWY meningococcal vaccine as a control. The rearrangement uses TRBV6-1 and TRBJ1-6, with D maybe TRBD1 (5 bases). DNA of the CDR3: TGTGCCAGCAGTGAATCTGCAGGGCGGAATTCACCCCTCCACTTT. Amino acid sequence: CASSESAGRNSPLHF.